Listed here is a single TCR beta chain. The antigen is unknown. Germline assignment: CDR1 SGHTA and CDR2 FQGNSA. Deletions cut 2 bases from V and 0 bases from J, with 14 bases between. The CDR3 extends over 16 amino acids. Genomic DNA belonging to each subset was distributed in equal measure over several immunoSEQ plates. Libraries were prepared by immunoSEQ multiplex PCR; TCRdb keeps only in-frame clonotypes and omits some of them. Here the sample spans about 1.4 million clones, 95% to 97% being singletons. The entry originates in a study of shared clonotypes between healthy human individuals. Study background: Each donor had three CD4 naive, three CD4 memory, two CD8 naive and one CD8 memory plate. Study-wide findings and caveats: A generally larger estimated richness was seen in naive subsets than in memory subsets.

The CD4+ fraction was divided into a CD45RA+ naive subset and a CD45RA-negative memory subset. The TCR was taken from a man aged 25 to 45 in good health. Sequencing was done on a sample of naive CD4+ T cells sorted from blood. Subset defined: CD45RA+ positively selected. The chain links TRBV7-2 to TRBJ2-7; D gene unclear. The CDR3 reads CASSLIATLSSYEQYF. CDR3 bases: TGTGCCAGCAGCTTAATAGCTACTCTGAGCTCCTACGAGCAGTACTTC.